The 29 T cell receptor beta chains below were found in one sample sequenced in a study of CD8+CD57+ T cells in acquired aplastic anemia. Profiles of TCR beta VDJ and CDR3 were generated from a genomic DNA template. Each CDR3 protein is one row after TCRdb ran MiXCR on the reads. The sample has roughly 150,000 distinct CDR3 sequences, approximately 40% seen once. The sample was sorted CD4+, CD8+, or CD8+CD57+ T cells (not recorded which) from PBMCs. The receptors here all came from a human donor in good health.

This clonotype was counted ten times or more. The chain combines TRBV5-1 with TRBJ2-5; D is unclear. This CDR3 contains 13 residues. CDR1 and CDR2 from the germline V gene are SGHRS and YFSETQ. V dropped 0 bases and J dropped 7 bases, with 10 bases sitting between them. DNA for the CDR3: TGCGCCAGCAGCTTGGACCTCGATGGGACCCAGTACTTC. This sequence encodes CASSLDLDGTQYF.

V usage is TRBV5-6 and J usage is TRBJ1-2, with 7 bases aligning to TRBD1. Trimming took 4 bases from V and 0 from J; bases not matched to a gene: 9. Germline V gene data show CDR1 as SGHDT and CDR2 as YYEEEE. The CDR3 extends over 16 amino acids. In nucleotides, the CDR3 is TGTGCCAGCAGCCGACAGGGTGGTTATACTAACTATGGCTACACCTTC. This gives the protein CASSRQGGYTNYGYTF.

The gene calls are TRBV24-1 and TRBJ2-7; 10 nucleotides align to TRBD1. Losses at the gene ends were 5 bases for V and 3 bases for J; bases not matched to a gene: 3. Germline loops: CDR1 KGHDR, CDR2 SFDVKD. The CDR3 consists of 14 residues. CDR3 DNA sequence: TGTGCCACCAGTGGTGGGACAGGGGTCTACGAGCAGTACTTC. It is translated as CATSGGTGVYEQYF.

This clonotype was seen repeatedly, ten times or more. This CDR3 is CASSFPQGYEQYF. Written as DNA, the CDR3 is TGTGCCAGCAGTTTCCCTCAAGGCTACGAGCAGTACTTC. The J gene is TRBJ2-7, the V gene TRBV28, with D unresolved. The CDR3 is 13 residues long. Trimming removed 3 bases from V and 3 bases from J, with 9 bases in between. CDR1 is MDHEN and CDR2 is SYDVKM in the germline V gene. The full variable domain, completed using reference TRBV28 and TRBJ2-7, is DVKVTQSSRYLVKRTGEKVFLECVQDMDHENMFWYRQDPGLGLRLIYFSYDVKMKEKGDIPEGYSVSREKKERFSLILESASTNQTSMYLCASSFPQGYEQYFGPGTRLTVT.

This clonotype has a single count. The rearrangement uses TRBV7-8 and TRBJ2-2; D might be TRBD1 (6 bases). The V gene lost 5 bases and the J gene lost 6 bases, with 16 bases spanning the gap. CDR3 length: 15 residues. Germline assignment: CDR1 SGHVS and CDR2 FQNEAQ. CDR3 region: CASSITGTQAGELFF. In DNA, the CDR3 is TGTGCCAGCAGCATTACCGGGACACAGGCCGGGGAGCTGTTTTTT.

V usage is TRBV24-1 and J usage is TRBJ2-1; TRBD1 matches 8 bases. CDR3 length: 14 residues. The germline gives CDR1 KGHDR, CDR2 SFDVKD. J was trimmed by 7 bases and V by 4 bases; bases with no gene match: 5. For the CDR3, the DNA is TGTGCCACCAGTGAAGCAGACAGGGGTAATGAGCAGTTCTTC. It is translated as CATSEADRGNEQFF.

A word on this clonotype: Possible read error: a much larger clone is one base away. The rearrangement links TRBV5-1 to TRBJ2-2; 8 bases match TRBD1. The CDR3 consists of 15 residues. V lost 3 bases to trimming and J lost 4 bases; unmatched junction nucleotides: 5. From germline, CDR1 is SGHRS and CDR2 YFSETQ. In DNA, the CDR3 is TGCGCCAGCAGCTCTCAGGGGGCAGGCACCGGGGAGCTGTTTTTT. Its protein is CASSSQGAGTGELFF.

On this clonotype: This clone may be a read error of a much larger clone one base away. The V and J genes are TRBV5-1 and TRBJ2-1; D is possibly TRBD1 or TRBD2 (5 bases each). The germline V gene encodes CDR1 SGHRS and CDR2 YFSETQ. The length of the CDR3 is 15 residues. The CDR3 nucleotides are TGCGCCAGCAGCTTGGAAACGGGGCGCGCGAATGAGCAGTCCTTC. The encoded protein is CASSLETGRANEQSF.

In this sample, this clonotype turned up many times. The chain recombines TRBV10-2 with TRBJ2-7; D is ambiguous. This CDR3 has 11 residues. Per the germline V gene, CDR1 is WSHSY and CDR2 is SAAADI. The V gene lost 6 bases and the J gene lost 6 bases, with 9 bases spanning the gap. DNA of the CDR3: TGCGCCAGCAGCGCGGTGGGCGAGCAGTACTTC. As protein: CASSAVGEQYF.

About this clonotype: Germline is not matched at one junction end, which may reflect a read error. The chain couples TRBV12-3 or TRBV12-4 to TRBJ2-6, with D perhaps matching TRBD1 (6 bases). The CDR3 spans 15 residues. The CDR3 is CAGSIQGAGANVLTF. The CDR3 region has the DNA TGTGCCGGCAGTATACAGGGAGCCGGGGCCAACGTCCTGACTTTC.

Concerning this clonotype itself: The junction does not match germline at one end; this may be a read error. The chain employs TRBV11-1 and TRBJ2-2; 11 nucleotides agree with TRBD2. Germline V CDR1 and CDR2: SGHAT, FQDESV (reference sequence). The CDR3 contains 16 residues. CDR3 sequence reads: CASSGTSGSNTGELFF. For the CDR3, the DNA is TGCGCCAGCAGCGGGACTAGCGGCTCGAACACCGGGGAGCTGTTTTTT.

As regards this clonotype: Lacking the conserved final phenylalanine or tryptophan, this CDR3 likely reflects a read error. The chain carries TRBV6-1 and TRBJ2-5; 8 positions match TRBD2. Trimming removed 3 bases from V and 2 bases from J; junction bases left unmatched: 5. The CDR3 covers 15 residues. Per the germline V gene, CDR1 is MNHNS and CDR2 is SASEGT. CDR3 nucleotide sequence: TGTGCCAGCAGTGAGGTAGCGGGGCAGCAAGAGACCCAGTACCTC. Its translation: CASSEVAGQQETQYL.

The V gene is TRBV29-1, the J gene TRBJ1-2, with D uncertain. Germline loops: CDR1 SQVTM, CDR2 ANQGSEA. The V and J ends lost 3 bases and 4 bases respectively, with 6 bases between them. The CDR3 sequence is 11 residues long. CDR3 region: CSVDSRYGYTF. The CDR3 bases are TGCAGCGTTGATTCGCGCTATGGCTACACCTTC. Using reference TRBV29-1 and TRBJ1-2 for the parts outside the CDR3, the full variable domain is SAVISQKPSRDICQRGTSLTIQCQVDSQVTMMFWYRQQPGQSLTLIATANQGSEATYESGFVIDKFPISRPNLTFSTLTVSNMSPEDSSIYLCSVDSRYGYTFGSGTRLTVV.

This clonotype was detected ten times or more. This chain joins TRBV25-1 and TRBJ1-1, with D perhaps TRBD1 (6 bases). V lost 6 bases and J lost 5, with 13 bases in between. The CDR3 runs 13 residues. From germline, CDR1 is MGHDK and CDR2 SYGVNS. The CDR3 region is CASSYRVETEAFF. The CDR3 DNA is TGTGCCAGCAGCTACAGGGTAGAAACTGAAGCTTTCTTT.

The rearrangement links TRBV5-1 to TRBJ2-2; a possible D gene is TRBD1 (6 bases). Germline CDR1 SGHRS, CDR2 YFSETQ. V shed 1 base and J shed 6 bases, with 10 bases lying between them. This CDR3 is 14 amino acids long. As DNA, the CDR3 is TGCGCCAGCAGCTTGTCAGGGGCATCCGGGGAGCTGTTTTTT. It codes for CASSLSGASGELFF.

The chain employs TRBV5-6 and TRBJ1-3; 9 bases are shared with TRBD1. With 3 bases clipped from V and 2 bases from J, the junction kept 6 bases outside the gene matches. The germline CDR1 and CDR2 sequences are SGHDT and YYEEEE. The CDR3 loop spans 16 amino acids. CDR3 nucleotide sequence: TGTGCCAGCAGCTCGATGGGACAGGGCACTGGAAACACCATATATTTT. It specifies CASSSMGQGTGNTIYF.

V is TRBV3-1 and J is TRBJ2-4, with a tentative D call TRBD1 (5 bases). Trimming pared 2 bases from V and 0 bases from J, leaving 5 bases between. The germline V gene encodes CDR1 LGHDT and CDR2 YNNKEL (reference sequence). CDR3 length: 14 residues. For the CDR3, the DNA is TGTGCCAGCAGCCAAAGGGGAGCCAAAAACATTCAGTACTTC. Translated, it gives CASSQRGAKNIQYF.

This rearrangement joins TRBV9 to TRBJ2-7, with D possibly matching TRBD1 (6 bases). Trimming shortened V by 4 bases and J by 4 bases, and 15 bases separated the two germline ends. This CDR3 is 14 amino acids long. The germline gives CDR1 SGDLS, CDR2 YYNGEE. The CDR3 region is CASSPRTEGYEQYF. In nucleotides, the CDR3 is TGTGCCAGCAGCCCCCGGACAGAAGGATACGAGCAGTACTTC. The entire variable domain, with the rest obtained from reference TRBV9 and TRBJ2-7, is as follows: DSGVTQTPKHLITATGQRVTLRCSPRSGDLSVYWYQQSLDQGLQFLIQYYNGEERAKGNILERFSAQQFPDLHSELNLSSLELGDSALYFCASSPRTEGYEQYFGPGTRLTVT.

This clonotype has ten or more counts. CDR3 in amino acids: CASSLALASNTEAFF. As DNA, the CDR3 is TGCGCCAGCAGCTTGGCACTGGCCTCGAACACTGAAGCTTTCTTT. The rearrangement uses TRBV5-1 and TRBJ1-1; no firm D call. CDR1 is SGHRS and CDR2 is YFSETQ in the germline V gene. The CDR3 totals 15 residues. Trimming removed 0 bases at V and 1 base at J, with 10 bases between.

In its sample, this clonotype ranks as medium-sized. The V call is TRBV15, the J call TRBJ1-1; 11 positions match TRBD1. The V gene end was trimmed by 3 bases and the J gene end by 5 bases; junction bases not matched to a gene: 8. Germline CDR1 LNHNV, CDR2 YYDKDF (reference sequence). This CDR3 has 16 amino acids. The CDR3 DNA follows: TGTGCCACCAGCAGGGGACAGGGGGAAGGAGGAACTGAAGCTTTCTTT. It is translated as CATSRGQGEGGTEAFF.

This CDR3 reads CASSDRERQGEHNEQFF. The CDR3 DNA follows: TGCGCCAGCAGTGACCGGGAAAGACAGGGGGAACACAATGAGCAGTTCTTC. The chain employs TRBV10-1 and TRBJ2-1; the match to TRBD1 covers 9 bases. Per the germline V gene, CDR1 is WNHNN and CDR2 is SYGVQD (reference sequence). The V segment lost 3 bases and the J segment 5 bases; nucleotides outside the gene matches: 11. This CDR3 spans 17 amino acids.

This chain's CDR3 is CASKDWTASSTDTQYF. CDR3 coding DNA: TGTGCCAGCAAAGACTGGACAGCAAGCAGCACAGATACGCAGTATTTT. The gene calls are TRBV28 and TRBJ2-3; perhaps TRBD1 as D (6 bases). With 7 bases removed from V and 0 bases from J, the gap between germline ends came to 17 bases. CDR3 length: 16 residues. Per germline, CDR1 MDHEN and CDR2 SYDVKM.

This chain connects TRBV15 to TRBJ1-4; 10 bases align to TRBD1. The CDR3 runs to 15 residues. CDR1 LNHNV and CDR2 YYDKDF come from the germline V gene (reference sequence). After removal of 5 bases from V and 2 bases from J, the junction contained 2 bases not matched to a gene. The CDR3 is CATSGTGATNEKLFF. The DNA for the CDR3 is TGTGCCACCAGCGGGACAGGGGCCACTAATGAAAAACTGTTTTTT.

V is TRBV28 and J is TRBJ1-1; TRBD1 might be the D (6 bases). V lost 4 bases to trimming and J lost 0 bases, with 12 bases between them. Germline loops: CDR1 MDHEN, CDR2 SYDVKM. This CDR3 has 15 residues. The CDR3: CASSSGQIMNTEAFF. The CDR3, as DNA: TGTGCCAGCAGTTCCGGACAGATTATGAACACTGAAGCTTTCTTT.

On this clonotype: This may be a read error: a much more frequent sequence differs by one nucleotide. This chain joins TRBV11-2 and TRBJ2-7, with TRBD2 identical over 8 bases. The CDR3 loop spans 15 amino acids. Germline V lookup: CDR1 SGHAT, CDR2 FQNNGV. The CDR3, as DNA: TGTGCCAACAGCCCGGTGGAGCGGGGGAAATACGAGCAGTACTTC. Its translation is CANSPVERGKYEQYF.

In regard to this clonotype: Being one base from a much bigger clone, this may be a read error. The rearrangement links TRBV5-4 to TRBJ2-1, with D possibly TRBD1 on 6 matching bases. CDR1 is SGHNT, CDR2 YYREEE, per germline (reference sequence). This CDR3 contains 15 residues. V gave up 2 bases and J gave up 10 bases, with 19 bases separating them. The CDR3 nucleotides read TGTGCCAGCAGCTTAGGGACAACCGGTTCGGGCGAGCAGTTCTTC. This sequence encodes CASSLGTTGSGEQFF.

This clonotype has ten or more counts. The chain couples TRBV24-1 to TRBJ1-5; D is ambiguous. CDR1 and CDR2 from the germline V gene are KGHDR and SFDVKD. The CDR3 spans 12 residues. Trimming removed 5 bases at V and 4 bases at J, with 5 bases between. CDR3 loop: CATSVGNQPQHF. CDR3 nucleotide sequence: TGTGCCACCAGTGTAGGGAATCAGCCCCAGCATTTT.

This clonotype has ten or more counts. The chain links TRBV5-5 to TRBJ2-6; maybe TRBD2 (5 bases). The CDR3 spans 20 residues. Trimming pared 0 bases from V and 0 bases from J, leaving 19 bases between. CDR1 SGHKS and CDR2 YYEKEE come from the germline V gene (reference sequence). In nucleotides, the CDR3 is TGTGCCAGCAGCTTGGAGAGGGTTGAAGGGCCAAGCTCTGGGGCCAACGTCCTGACTTTC. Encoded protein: CASSLERVEGPSSGANVLTF.

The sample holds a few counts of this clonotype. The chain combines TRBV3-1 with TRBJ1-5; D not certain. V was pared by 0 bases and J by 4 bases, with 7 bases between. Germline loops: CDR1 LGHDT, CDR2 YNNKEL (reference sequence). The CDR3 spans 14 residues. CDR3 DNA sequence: TGTGCCAGCAGCCAAGATCCAGGAAATCAGCCCCAGCATTTT. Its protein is CASSQDPGNQPQHF. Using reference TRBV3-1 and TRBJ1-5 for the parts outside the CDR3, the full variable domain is DTAVSQTPKYLVTQMGNDKSIKCEQNLGHDTMYWYKQDSKKFLKIMFSYNNKELIINETVPNRFSPKSPDKAHLNLHINSLELGDSAVYFCASSQDPGNQPQHFGDGTRLSIL.